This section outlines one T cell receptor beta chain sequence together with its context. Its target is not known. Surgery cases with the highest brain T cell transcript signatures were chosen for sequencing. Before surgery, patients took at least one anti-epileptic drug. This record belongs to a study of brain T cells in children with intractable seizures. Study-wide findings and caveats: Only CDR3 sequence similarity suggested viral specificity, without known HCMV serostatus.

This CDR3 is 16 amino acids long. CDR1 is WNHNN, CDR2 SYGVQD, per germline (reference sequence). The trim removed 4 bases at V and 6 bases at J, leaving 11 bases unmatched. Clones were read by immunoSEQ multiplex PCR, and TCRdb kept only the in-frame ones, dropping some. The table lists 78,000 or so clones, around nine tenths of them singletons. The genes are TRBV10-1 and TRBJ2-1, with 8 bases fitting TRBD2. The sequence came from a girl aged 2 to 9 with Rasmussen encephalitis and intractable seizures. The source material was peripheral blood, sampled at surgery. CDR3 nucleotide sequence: TGCGCCAGCAGTGCGGAACAGGGACTAGGGGGCAATGAGCAGTTCTTC. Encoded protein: CASSAEQGLGGNEQFF.